This T cell receptor beta chain is drawn from a study of cytomegalovirus exposure and HLA in healthy donors. Findings and caveats of the study: The classifier reportedly diagnosed cytomegalovirus status with high sensitivity and specificity.

The donors were in the roughly 110-subject validation cohort, distinct from the roughly 700-subject first cohort. The method was immunoSEQ multiplex PCR; TCRdb's version includes in-frame clones alone and lacks a portion of them. The sample includes some 180,000 clones, about 81% of them seen just once. Details on this clone: What it binds is unknown.

The CDR3 consists of 15 residues. Germline assignment: CDR1 KGHSH and CDR2 LQKENI. V dropped 3 bases and J dropped 2 bases, with 12 bases sitting between them. This TCR derives from a woman in her 30s in good health and CMV-seronegative. Sequences were obtained from PBMCs. The rearrangement links TRBV18 to TRBJ2-3, with D possibly TRBD1 on 5 matching bases. CDR3: CASSPSQGLTDTQYF. The CDR3 bases are TGTGCCAGCTCACCCTCGCAGGGCCTCACAGATACGCAGTATTTT.